The 28 T cell receptor beta chains below all came from one sample that was sequenced in a study of T cells in Graves' hyperthyroidism and ophthalmopathy (dated by TCRdb to about 2019). The protocol used for the library was multiplex PCR. TCRdb lists the instrument as Illumina HiSeq 2000. Amplification of TCR beta CDR3 regions was carried out from RNA transcripts. The first round of RT-PCR for the TCR CDR3 was performed with the HTBI primer set and the Qiagen OneStep RT-PCR kit. TCRdb ran its own pipeline on the public reads, namely fastp trimming at Q25 and MiXCR clone calling, and kept in-frame beta chains. CDR3 protein sequences are deduplicated, and each keeps its most common genes and DNA. For this sample the table gives more than 550,000 distinct CDR3 sequences, of which about 17% were detected only once. The ten largest clones add up to 16% of the sample. Sequenced material: blood. Receptor source: a woman aged 45-65 years with Graves' hyperthyroidism that later progressed to Graves' ophthalmopathy.

The V call is TRBV15, the J call TRBJ1-5, with 7 positions matching TRBD1. The germline V gene has CDR1 LNHNV and CDR2 YYDKDF (reference sequence). The CDR3 spans 18 residues. The junction had 8 bases not matched to a gene; V was cut back by 0 bases and J by 0 bases. The CDR3 coding sequence is TGTGCCACCAGCAGAGATCTGCTCCGGACAGGTAGCAATCAGCCCCAGCATTTT. It translates to CATSRDLLRTGSNQPQHF.

In this sample, this clonotype turned up many times. The chain links TRBV5-1 to TRBJ1-5; the D gene is possibly TRBD1 (6 bases). This CDR3 contains 15 residues. The germline V gene has CDR1 SGHRS and CDR2 YFSETQ. The V end was cut by 0 bases, the J end by 5 bases, with 12 bases between. DNA of the CDR3: TGCGCCAGCAGCTTGGCCACGGGGGCCGATCAGCCCCAGCATTTT. Amino acids: CASSLATGADQPQHF. The variable domain in full, completed from reference TRBV5-1 and TRBJ1-5, reads KAGVTQTPRYLIKTRGQQVTLSCSPISGHRSVSWYQQTPGQGLQFLFEYFSETQRNKGNFPGRFSGRQFSNSRSEMNVSTLELGDSALYLCASSLATGADQPQHFGDGTRLSIL.

The chain recombines TRBV5-8 with TRBJ1-5, with D maybe TRBD1 (5 bases). The V end lost 4 bases, the J end lost 3 bases, and 17 bases lay between the germline ends. The CDR3 totals 16 residues. From germline, CDR1 is SGHTS and CDR2 YDEGEE. The CDR3 here is CASSPVGGRNNQPQHF. The CDR3 DNA is TGTGCCAGCAGCCCCGTGGGGGGGAGAAACAATCAGCCCCAGCATTTT.

This clonotype was seen a few times. The rearrangement uses TRBV4-1 and TRBJ1-5; possibly TRBD1 for D (5 bases). The CDR3 is made up of 18 amino acids. V dropped 1 base and J dropped 3 bases, with 19 bases sitting between them. Per the germline V gene, CDR1 is MGHRA and CDR2 is YSYEKL. CDR3 DNA: TGCGCCAGCAGCCAAGTCTTTCCGCTGGGGCTGGACAATCAGCCCCAGCATTTT. Translated: CASSQVFPLGLDNQPQHF.

This rearrangement joins TRBV7-9 to TRBJ1-4; unclear D gene. V was cut by 4 bases and J by 13 bases, with 19 bases left in between. CDR3 length: 14 amino acids. Germline V lookup: CDR1 SEHNR, CDR2 FQNEAQ (reference sequence). DNA of the CDR3: TGTGCCAGCAGCTCTACCTACCGGGGAAACGGACTGTTTTTT. Amino acids: CASSSTYRGNGLFF.

The chain joins TRBV20-1 to TRBJ2-5; 7 nucleotides agree with TRBD2. V was pared by 1 base and J by 5 bases, with 7 bases of the junction left unmatched. Per the germline V gene, CDR1 is DFQATT and CDR2 is SNEGSKA (reference sequence). This CDR3 contains 14 residues. CDR3 sequence: CSARATSVWETQYF. CDR3 bases: TGCAGTGCTAGAGCCACTAGCGTTTGGGAGACCCAGTACTTC.

Only a few counts were recorded for this clonotype. The chain has TRBV7-9 and TRBJ2-5; TRBD1 is a possible D gene (5 bases). This CDR3 is built from 15 residues. Germline V CDR1 and CDR2: SEHNR, FQNEAQ (reference sequence). Between the trimmed V and J ends, which lost 0 bases and 3 bases, there was a span of 11 bases. CDR3 region: CASSLAQGPKETQYF. CDR3 bases: TGTGCCAGCAGCTTAGCCCAGGGTCCCAAAGAGACCCAGTACTTC.

This clonotype was seen ten or more times. The chain links TRBV12-3 or TRBV12-4 to TRBJ2-1; D may match TRBD1 or TRBD2 (5 bases each). Trimming shortened V by 1 base and J by 5 bases, and 6 bases separated the two germline ends. This CDR3 has 13 amino acids. CDR3 residues: CASSLGGDNEQFF. The CDR3 nucleotides read TGTGCCAGCAGTTTAGGAGGGGACAATGAGCAGTTCTTC.

Only a few counts were recorded for this clonotype. This chain links TRBV9 with TRBJ1-4; 8 positions agree with TRBD1. Germline V CDR1 and CDR2: SGDLS, YYNGEE. Trimming took 4 bases from V and 13 from J; bases not matched to a gene: 12. This CDR3 region has 14 residues. The CDR3 region has the DNA TGTGCCAGCAGCCCCCAGGGGGCGGCGGCCAGACTGTTTTTT. Translating it yields CASSPQGAAARLFF.

The chain uses TRBV19 and TRBJ1-1; 8 bases match TRBD1. The junction had 4 bases not matched to a gene; V was cut back by 7 bases and J by 0 bases. The germline V gene has CDR1 LNHDA and CDR2 SQIVND (reference sequence). This CDR3 region has 14 residues. This chain's CDR3 is CASNRQGMNTEAFF. The DNA of the CDR3 is TGTGCCAGTAATCGACAGGGGATGAACACTGAAGCTTTCTTT.

This clonotype has at least ten counts. The V call is TRBV5-1, the J call TRBJ1-1; D is unclear. The CDR3 has 11 residues. The V and J ends lost 5 bases and 3 bases respectively, with 5 bases between them. Looked up from germline, CDR1 is SGHRS and CDR2 is YFSETQ. The CDR3 DNA is TGCGCCAGCAGGATTCACACTGAAGCTTTCTTT. It yields the protein CASRIHTEAFF.

There are many counts of this clonotype. V usage is TRBV7-3 and J usage is TRBJ1-1; possibly TRBD1 for D (6 bases). The CDR3 has 15 amino acids. The germline V gene has CDR1 SGHTA and CDR2 FQGTGA. V was shortened by 0 bases and J by 5 bases, with 13 bases between the two germline ends. The CDR3 spells CASSLTRERGTEAFF. The CDR3 DNA is TGTGCCAGCAGCTTAACGAGGGAGAGGGGGACTGAAGCTTTCTTT.

This clonotype was seen ten or more times. The rearrangement joins TRBV12-3 or TRBV12-4 to TRBJ1-2; 7 bases fit TRBD1. The J segment lost 3 bases and the V segment lost 7 bases, leaving 8 bases of the junction unmatched. The CDR3 totals 14 residues. CDR3 DNA: TGTGCCAGCACCTCGGGACAGAGGGACTATGGCTACACCTTC. Translated, it gives CASTSGQRDYGYTF.

This clonotype was counted only a few times. J is TRBJ2-1 and V is TRBV7-8; D not certain. With 1 base removed from V and 3 bases from J, the gap between germline ends came to 13 bases. CDR1 and CDR2 from the germline V gene are SGHVS and FQNEAQ. The CDR3 contains 16 residues. The DNA for the CDR3 is TGTGCCAGCAGCTTAGAGCGTTACAAAAACTACAATGAGCAGTTCTTC. It yields the protein CASSLERYKNYNEQFF.

V gene TRBV3-1 combines with J gene TRBJ1-2, with TRBD1 matching over 8 bases. CDR1 is LGHDT, CDR2 YNNKEL, per germline (reference sequence). The V and J ends lost 4 bases and 7 bases, in that order; junction bases with no gene match: 11. This CDR3 is 15 amino acids long. CDR3 sequence reads: CASSPPWQGAGGYTF. CDR3 in DNA: TGTGCCAGCAGCCCCCCATGGCAGGGGGCGGGTGGCTACACCTTC.

This clonotype was picked up a small number of times. The chain carries TRBV27 and TRBJ2-2; 7 nucleotides line up with TRBD2. Germline loops: CDR1 MNHEY, CDR2 SMNVEV (reference sequence). Unmatched junction bases numbered 1, after V lost 6 bases and J lost 0 bases. CDR3 length: 14 amino acids. CDR3 sequence (DNA): TGTGCCAGCAGACTAGCGACGAACACCGGGGAGCTGTTTTTT. Encoded protein: CASRLATNTGELFF.

This clonotype was found many times. This chain joins TRBV11-3 and TRBJ2-3; 13 bases match TRBD2. There are 16 residues in the CDR3. Germline V gene data show CDR1 as SGHNT and CDR2 as YENEEA. With 5 bases clipped from V and 4 bases from J, the junction kept 6 bases outside the gene matches. CDR3 nucleotide sequence: TGTGCCAGCAGCCAACGGACTAGCGGGGGCTCAGATACGCAGTATTTT. This codes for CASSQRTSGGSDTQYF.

There are a few counts of this clonotype. This rearrangement joins TRBV29-1 to TRBJ1-1; D remains ambiguous. V was pared by 3 bases and J by 1 base, with 6 bases between. The CDR3 sequence is 12 residues long. Germline assignment: CDR1 SQVTM and CDR2 ANQGSEA. CDR3 sequence reads: CSVESENTEAFF. CDR3 DNA sequence: TGCAGCGTTGAGTCAGAGAACACTGAAGCTTTCTTT.

This clonotype was counted ten times or more. The V gene is TRBV7-8, the J gene TRBJ2-1; D call uncertain. With 5 bases removed from V and 0 bases from J, the gap between germline ends came to 14 bases. This CDR3 spans 16 amino acids. In germline, CDR1 is SGHVS, CDR2 FQNEAQ. This chain's CDR3 is CASSPLSASSYNEQFF. In DNA, the CDR3 is TGTGCCAGCAGCCCCTTAAGTGCCAGCTCCTACAATGAGCAGTTCTTC.

The J gene is TRBJ2-7, the V gene TRBV30; no clear D gene. Germline V CDR1 and CDR2: GTSNPN, SVGIG (reference sequence). The CDR3 is 13 amino acids. Trimming shortened V by 1 base and J by 9 bases, and 16 bases separated the two germline ends. The CDR3 here is CAWSAEARNGQYF. The CDR3 DNA reads as TGTGCCTGGAGTGCAGAGGCGAGGAACGGGCAGTACTTC.

Comment on this clonotype: A single base separates this from a much larger clone, so it may be a read error. This chain joins TRBV18 and TRBJ1-1; no definite D call. From germline, CDR1 is KGHSH and CDR2 LQKENI. Trimming pared 2 bases from V and 4 bases from J, leaving 17 bases between. The CDR3 is 16 residues long. The CDR3 protein is CASSPAAISPRTEAFF. The DNA for the CDR3 is TGTGCCAGCTCACCAGCCGCTATATCTCCTCGCACTGAAGCTTTCTTT.

V gene TRBV10-1 combines with J gene TRBJ2-7; the D call may be TRBD1 or TRBD2 (5 bases each). This CDR3 has 15 amino acids. Between the trimmed V and J ends, which lost 5 bases and 4 bases, there was a span of 18 bases. The germline gives CDR1 WNHNN, CDR2 SYGVQD (reference sequence). CDR3 loop: CASSKERGRTYEQYF. The CDR3 DNA sequence: TGCGCCAGCAGTAAAGAGAGGGGCCGAACTTACGAGCAGTACTTC.

The chain has TRBV15 and TRBJ1-5; possible D gene TRBD1, 5 bases. Per germline, CDR1 LNHNV and CDR2 YYDKDF (reference sequence). V lost 1 base and J 7 bases, leaving 11 bases between the germline ends. CDR3 length: 14 residues. CDR3 DNA sequence: TGTGCCACCAGCAGAGGGGGGGAGAGACAGCCCCAGCATTTT. Amino acid sequence: CATSRGGERQPQHF.

This clonotype has a handful of counts. The rearrangement joins TRBV27 to TRBJ2-1; no definite D call. V was shortened by 5 bases and J by 0 bases, with 2 bases between the two germline ends. This CDR3 is 12 amino acids long. Germline V gives CDR1 MNHEY, CDR2 SMNVEV (reference sequence). The CDR3 reads CASSHSYNEQFF. CDR3 bases: TGTGCCAGCAGTCACTCCTACAATGAGCAGTTCTTC.

This clonotype was seen at least ten times. V is TRBV12-3 or TRBV12-4 and J is TRBJ2-7; D gene uncertain. Trimming removed 6 bases from V and 4 bases from J, with 16 bases in between. The CDR3 loop spans 14 amino acids. The CDR3 nucleotides read TGTGCCAGCAGCCCGGGTCCCATCGCGTACGAGCAGTACTTC. Translated, it gives CASSPGPIAYEQYF.

V is TRBV6-5 and J is TRBJ1-3; D gene ambiguous. Trimming cost V 0 bases and J 2 bases, with 8 bases left between them. This CDR3 has 15 amino acids. CDR1 is MNHEY and CDR2 is SVGAGI in the germline V gene. The CDR3 reads CASSYSNRPGNTIYF. In DNA form, the CDR3 reads TGTGCCAGCAGTTACTCGAATAGACCTGGAAACACCATATATTTT.

This clonotype was seen only a few times. This chain uses TRBV15 with TRBJ2-7, with 9 nucleotides matching TRBD2. In germline, CDR1 is LNHNV, CDR2 YYDKDF (reference sequence). This CDR3 has 16 residues. With 5 bases clipped from V and 0 bases from J, the junction kept 8 bases outside the gene matches. The CDR3 DNA sequence: TGTGCCACCAGCGGGGCCCGAGCGGGGGGCTCCTACGAGCAGTACTTC. Its translation is CATSGARAGGSYEQYF.

This clonotype occurred many times. The gene calls are TRBV12-3 or TRBV12-4 and TRBJ2-2; no firm D call. This CDR3 has 15 amino acids. The V gene lost 6 bases and the J gene lost 4 bases, with 15 bases spanning the gap. CDR3 DNA: TGTGCCAGCAGGGATGAGCTCTCGGGCACCGGGGAGCTGTTTTTT. Protein product: CASRDELSGTGELFF.